The 5 T cell receptor beta chains listed next were all sequenced from one sample in a study of monozygotic twins with inflammatory bowel disease. Reprocessing the 5' RACE reads, TCRdb reports a single entry for every CDR3 protein and omits DNA. There are fewer than 550,000 distinct CDR3 sequences in the sample, with around 2.3% held by the top ten. Sequencing input: blood. The receptor source for this set is a human donor with ulcerative colitis or Crohn's disease, or a healthy co-twin of an affected twin (not recorded which).

The rearrangement links TRBV28 to TRBJ2-7; with no DNA, the TCRdb D assignment of TRBD1 cannot be verified. The germline gives CDR1 MDHEN, CDR2 SYDVKM. The CDR3 has 15 amino acids. CDR3: CASSLDRGRVDEQYF.

The rearrangement uses TRBV19 and TRBJ2-1; TCRdb indicates TRBD1, and absent DNA this call remains unverified. The CDR3 is made up of 14 amino acids. CDR1 and CDR2 (germline): LNHDA, SQIVND (reference sequence). The CDR3 loop reads CASSAPGPPNVQFF.

This chain connects TRBV12-3 or TRBV12-4 to TRBJ1-2; TCRdb proposes TRBD1, but this gene call is untestable without DNA. The length of the CDR3 is 13 residues. The chain's CDR3 is CASSETGSRGYTF.

The chain combines TRBV2 with TRBJ1-2. The CDR3 has 15 residues. In germline, CDR1 is SNHLY, CDR2 FYNNEI. CDR3 amino acids: CASSVLGRGGYGYTF.

The genes are TRBV5-8 and TRBJ2-7; the TRBD1 assignment by TCRdb is unverifiable without DNA. Germline lookup yields CDR1 SGHTS and CDR2 YDEGEE. CDR3 length: 17 amino acids. The chain's CDR3 is CASSLRTGLAPYLEQYF.